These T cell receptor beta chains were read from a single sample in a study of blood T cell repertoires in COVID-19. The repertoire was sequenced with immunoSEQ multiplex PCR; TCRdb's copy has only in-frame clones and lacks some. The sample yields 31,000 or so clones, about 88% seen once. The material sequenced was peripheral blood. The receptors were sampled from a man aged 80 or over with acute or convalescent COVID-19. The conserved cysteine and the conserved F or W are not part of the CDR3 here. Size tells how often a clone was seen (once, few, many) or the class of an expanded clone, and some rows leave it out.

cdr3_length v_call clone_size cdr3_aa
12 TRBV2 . ASDRGGTGNTIY
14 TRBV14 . ASSQVGGESTYGYT
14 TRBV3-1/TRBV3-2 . ASSPRESGRRNEQF
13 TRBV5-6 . ASSIGLAGAWEQY
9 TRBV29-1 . SVGADYGYT
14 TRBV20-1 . SASRASGRYTGELF
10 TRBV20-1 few SASKTGGGYT
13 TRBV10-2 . ASLAVTYSYNEQF
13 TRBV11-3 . ASSLDIASYNEQF
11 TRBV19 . ASTIGRNTEAF
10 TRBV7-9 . ASSARVGGYT
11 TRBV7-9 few ASSSGRAYEQY
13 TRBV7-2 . ASSPQKATNEKLF
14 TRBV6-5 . ASSYGIDRVNTEAF
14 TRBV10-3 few ATRGTSGRGGNEQF
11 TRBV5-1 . ASSLGDQETQY
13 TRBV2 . ASSLQQGVKEKLF
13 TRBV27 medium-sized ASSRQGGQAYEQY
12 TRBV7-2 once ASSSTYLNTEAF
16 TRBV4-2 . ASSRSPGTSGNIGELF
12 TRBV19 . ASSIGALDQPQH
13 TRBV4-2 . ASSQRLVGTYEQY
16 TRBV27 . ASSFFGLAGGPGGELF
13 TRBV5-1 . ASSVLAEAFVEQF
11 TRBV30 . AWAQYDRGEQY
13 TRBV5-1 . ASSPAAGSGDEQY
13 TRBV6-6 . ASTRTGGSVYGYT
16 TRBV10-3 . AISESGRASGRRDEQY
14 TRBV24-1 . ATSDLPDRDTDTQY
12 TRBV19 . ASRPGHRDTEAF
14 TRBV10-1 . ASSDAGGYNTGELF